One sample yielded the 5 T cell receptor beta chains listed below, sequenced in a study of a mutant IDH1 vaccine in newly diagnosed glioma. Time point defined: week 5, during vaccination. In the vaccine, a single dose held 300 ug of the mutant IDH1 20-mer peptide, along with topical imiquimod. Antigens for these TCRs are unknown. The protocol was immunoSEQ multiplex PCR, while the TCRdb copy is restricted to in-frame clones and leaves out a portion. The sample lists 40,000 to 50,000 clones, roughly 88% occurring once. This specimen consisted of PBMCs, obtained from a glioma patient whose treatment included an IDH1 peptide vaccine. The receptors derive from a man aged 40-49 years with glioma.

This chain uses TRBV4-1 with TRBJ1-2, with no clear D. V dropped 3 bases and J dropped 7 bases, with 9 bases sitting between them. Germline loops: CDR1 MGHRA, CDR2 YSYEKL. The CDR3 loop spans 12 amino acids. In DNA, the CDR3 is TGCGCCAGCAGCCAGAATATGGGTGGCTACACCTTC. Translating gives CASSQNMGGYTF.

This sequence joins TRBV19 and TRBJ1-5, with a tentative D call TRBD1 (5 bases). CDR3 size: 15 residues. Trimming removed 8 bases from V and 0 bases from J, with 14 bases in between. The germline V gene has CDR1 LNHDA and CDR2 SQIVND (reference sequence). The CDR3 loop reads CASRGTSLSNQPQHF. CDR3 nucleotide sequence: TGTGCCAGTCGGGGGACCAGCCTTAGCAATCAGCCCCAGCATTTT.

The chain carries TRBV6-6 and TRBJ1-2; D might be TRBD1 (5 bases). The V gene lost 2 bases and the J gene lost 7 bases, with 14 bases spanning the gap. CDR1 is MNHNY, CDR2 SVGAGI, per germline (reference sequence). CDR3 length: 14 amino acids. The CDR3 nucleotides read TGTGCCAGCAGTTACAATCGGCAGGGCAGTGGCTACACCTTC. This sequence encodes CASSYNRQGSGYTF.

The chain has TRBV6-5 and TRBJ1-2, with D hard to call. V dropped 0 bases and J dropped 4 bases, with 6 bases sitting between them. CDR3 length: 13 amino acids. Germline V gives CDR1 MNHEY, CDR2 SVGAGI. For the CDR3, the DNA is TGTGCCAGCAGTTACTCGGAAGGCTATGGCTACACCTTC. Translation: CASSYSEGYGYTF.

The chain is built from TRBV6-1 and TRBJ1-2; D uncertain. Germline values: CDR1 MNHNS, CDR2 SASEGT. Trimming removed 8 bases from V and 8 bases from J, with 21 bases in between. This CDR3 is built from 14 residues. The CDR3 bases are TGTGCCAGCCAGTTAACAGTCCCTGGTGGAGGCTACACCTTC. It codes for CASQLTVPGGGYTF.